This T cell receptor beta chain emerged from a study of technical replicates of blood from a few donors (dated 2017 in TCRdb). The cysteine opens and the phenylalanine closes a CDR3 of 13 amino acids. Kept here is only the CDR3 DNA, which spans 39 bases and is read in frame from base 1. The germline V gene (reference sequence) specifies MNHEY as CDR1 and SMNVEV as CDR2. The method was the immunoSEQ multiplex PCR assay. TCRdb retrieved this table from immuneACCESS and kept in-frame rearrangements only. Not all clones are present; in checked studies, unresolved V genes account for under half, and no reason is known for the remainder. The sample table records 65,000 to 95,000 clones; approximately 94% of these occur just once. Around 0.4% of the sample is taken by the ten largest. This clone was seen just once. Which antigen it targets is not known. The sample holds no much larger clone one base away, and base qualities are not on file.

The clonotype originates from a human donor in good health. The sequence links TRBV27 to TRBJ2-7, with TRBD1 as a weak D call on 8 bases. Sample: T cells isolated from PBMCs. The sequenced DNA: TGTGTCACAGGGGGGGGAAAGGCCTACGAGCAGTACTTC. It encodes CVTGGGKAYEQYF.